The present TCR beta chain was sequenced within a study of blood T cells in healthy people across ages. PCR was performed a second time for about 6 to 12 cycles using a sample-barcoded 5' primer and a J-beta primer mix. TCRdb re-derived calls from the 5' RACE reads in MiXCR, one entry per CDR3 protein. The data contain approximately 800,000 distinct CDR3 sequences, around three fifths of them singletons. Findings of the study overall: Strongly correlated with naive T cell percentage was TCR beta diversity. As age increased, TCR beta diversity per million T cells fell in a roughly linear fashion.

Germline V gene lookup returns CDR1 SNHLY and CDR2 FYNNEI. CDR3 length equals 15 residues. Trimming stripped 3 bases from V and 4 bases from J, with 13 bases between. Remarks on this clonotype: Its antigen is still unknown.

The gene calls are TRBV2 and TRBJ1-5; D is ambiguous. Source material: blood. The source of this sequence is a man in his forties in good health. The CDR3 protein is CASSELGSFNQPQHF. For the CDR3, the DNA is TGTGCCAGCAGTGAGCTTGGCAGTTTTAATCAGCCCCAGCATTTT.